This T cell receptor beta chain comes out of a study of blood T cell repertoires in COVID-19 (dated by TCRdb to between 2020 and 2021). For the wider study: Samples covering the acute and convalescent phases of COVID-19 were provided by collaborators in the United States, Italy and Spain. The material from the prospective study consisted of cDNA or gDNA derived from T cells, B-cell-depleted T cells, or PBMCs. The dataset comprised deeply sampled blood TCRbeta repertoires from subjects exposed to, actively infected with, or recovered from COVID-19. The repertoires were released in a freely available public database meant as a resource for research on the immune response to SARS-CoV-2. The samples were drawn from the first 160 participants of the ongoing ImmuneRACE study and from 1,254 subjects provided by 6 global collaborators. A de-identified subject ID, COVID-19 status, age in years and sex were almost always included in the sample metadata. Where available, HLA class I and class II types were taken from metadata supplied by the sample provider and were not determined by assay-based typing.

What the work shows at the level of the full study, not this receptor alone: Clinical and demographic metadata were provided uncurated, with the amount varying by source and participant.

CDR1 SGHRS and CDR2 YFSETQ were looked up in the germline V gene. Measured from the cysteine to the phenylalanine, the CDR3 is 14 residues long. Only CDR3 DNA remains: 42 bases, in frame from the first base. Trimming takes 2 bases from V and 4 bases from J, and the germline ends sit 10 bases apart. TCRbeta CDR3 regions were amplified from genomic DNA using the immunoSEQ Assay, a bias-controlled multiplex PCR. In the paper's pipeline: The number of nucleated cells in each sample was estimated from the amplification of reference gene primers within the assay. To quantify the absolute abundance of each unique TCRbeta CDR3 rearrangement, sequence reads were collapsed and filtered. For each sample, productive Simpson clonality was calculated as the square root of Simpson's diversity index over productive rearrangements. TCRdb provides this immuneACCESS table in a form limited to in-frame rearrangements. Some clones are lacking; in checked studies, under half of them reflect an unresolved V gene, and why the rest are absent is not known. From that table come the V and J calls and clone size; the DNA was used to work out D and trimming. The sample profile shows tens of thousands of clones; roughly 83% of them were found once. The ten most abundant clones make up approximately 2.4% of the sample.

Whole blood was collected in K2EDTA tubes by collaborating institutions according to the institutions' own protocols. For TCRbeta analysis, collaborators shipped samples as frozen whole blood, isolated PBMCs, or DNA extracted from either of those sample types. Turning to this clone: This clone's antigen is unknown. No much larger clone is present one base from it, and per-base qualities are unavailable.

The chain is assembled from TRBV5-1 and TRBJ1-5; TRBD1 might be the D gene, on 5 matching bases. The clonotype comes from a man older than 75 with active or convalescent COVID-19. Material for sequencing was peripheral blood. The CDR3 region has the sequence CASSLGDRNQPQHF. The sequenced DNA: TGCGCCAGCAGCTTAGGTGACAGAAATCAGCCCCAGCATTTT.